A selection of T cell receptor beta chains follows, all from one sample in a study of spatial heterogeneity in lung cancer. MiXCR was run by TCRdb on the 5' RACE reads, yielding one entry per CDR3 protein. This sample has 8,000 to 9,500 distinct CDR3 sequences; 2.9% occur once, and the top ten carry around 15%. Here the sequenced sample was lung tumor tissue, taken at surgery. These receptors all come from a male donor with early-stage non-small cell lung cancer. Both conserved end residues are part of each CDR3. The D gene is left open where the match is weak. Clone sizes are given selectively: once, few, many, or a class where the clone is expanded.

clone size | J gene | V gene | D gene | CDR3 protein | CDR3 DNA
medium-sized | TRBJ2-5 | TRBV27 | TRBD1 | CASSLDRGEETQYF | TGTGCCAGCAGTCTGGACAGGGGAGAAGAGACCCAGTACTTC
medium-sized | TRBJ1-2 | TRBV6-1 | NA | CASNGREFGYTF | TGTGCCAGCAATGGACGGGAGTTCGGCTACACCTTC
many | TRBJ2-1 | TRBV11-1 | TRBD2 | CASSSSGGLYNEQFF | TGTGCCAGCAGCTCAAGCGGGGGGCTTTACAATGAGCAGTTCTTC
many | TRBJ2-5 | TRBV7-3 | NA | CASSLTGGTETQYF | TGTGCCAGCAGCTTAACAGGGGGTACGGAGACCCAGTACTTC
many | TRBJ1-6 | TRBV7-2 | NA | CASSLGQPNSPLHF | TGTGCCAGCAGCTTAGGACAGCCTAATTCACCCCTCCACTTT
many | TRBJ2-3 | TRBV6-2/TRBV6-3 | NA | CASSYLSGGGSPADTQYF | TGTGCCAGCAGTTACCTGTCTGGCGGGGGCTCCCCGGCAGATACGCAGTATTTT
many | TRBJ1-2 | TRBV5-4 | TRBD1 | CASSLGDRDVYGYTF | TGTGCCAGCAGCTTGGGGGACAGGGATGTCTATGGCTACACCTTC
many | TRBJ1-5 | TRBV20-1 | TRBD1 | CSAVQGGSNQPQHF | TGCAGTGCTGTACAGGGGGGTAGCAATCAGCCCCAGCATTTT
few | TRBJ1-5 | TRBV7-2 | NA | CASSLGWGGGNQPQHF | TGTGCCAGCAGCTTAGGGTGGGGGGGCGGCAATCAGCCCCAGCATTTT
many | TRBJ2-2 | TRBV7-2 | NA | CASSLAQGRRAGELFF | TGTGCCAGCAGCTTAGCGCAAGGGAGGAGGGCCGGGGAGCTGTTTTTT
many | TRBJ1-6 | TRBV6-5 | NA | CASSYSIYLNSPLHF | TGTGCCAGCAGTTACTCGATTTATCTAAATTCACCCCTCCACTTT
medium-sized | TRBJ1-2 | TRBV10-3 | TRBD1 | CAISEQTGSGYTF | TGTGCCATCAGTGAACAGACAGGGTCGGGCTACACCTTC
many | TRBJ2-1 | TRBV10-3 | TRBD1 | CAISTDRNEQFF | TGTGCCATCAGCACGGACAGGAATGAGCAGTTCTTC
medium-sized | TRBJ1-1 | TRBV6-2/TRBV6-3 | NA | CASSYKGGILNTEAFF | TGTGCCAGCAGTTACAAGGGGGGCATTCTGAACACTGAAGCTTTCTTT
many | TRBJ1-1 | TRBV28 | NA | CASSLRQTWNTEAFF | TGTGCCAGCAGTTTAAGGCAGACCTGGAACACTGAAGCTTTCTTT
many | TRBJ1-6 | TRBV11-3 | NA | CASSLDSGVGSPLHF | TGTGCCAGCAGCTTAGATTCAGGGGTCGGTTCACCCCTCCACTTT
few | TRBJ2-3 | TRBV27 | TRBD1 | CASSRTGRVGTDTQYF | TGTGCCAGCAGCAGGACAGGGAGAGTAGGGACAGATACGCAGTATTTT
medium-sized | TRBJ2-1 | TRBV7-2 | TRBD1 | CASSLGQGMYNEQFF | TGTGCCAGCAGCTTAGGACAGGGGATGTACAATGAGCAGTTCTTC
medium-sized | TRBJ2-3 | TRBV20-1 | TRBD1 | CSTAGTGVPGGTDTQYF | TGCAGTACCGCCGGGACAGGGGTACCCGGAGGCACAGATACGCAGTATTTT
many | TRBJ2-1 | TRBV20-1 | TRBD2 | CSARPIGLAGGPFQFF | TGCAGTGCTAGACCCATCGGACTAGCGGGGGGGCCATTCCAGTTCTTC
many | TRBJ2-7 | TRBV11-1 | NA | CASSKLYEQYF | TGTGCCAGCAGCAAACTATACGAGCAGTACTTC
many | TRBJ1-5 | TRBV5-1 | NA | CASSPSPTGLSNQPQHF | TGCGCCAGCAGCCCATCCCCGACAGGTCTGAGCAATCAGCCCCAGCATTTT
NA | TRBJ2-3 | TRBV5-1 | NA | CASREAVADTQYF | TGCGCCAGCAGGGAAGCGGTGGCAGATACGCAGTATTTT
medium-sized | TRBJ1-5 | TRBV28 | TRBD1 | CASSFGGTGGIYSNQPQHF | TGTGCCAGCAGCTTTGGCGGGACAGGGGGCATTTATAGCAATCAGCCCCAGCATTTT
many | TRBJ1-4 | TRBV28 | NA | CASSSPPPEKLFF | TGTGCCAGCAGTTCCCCGCCACCCGAAAAACTGTTTTTT
many | TRBJ2-2 | TRBV18 | NA | CASSPQAGWDTGELFF | TGTGCCAGCTCACCCCAGGCGGGCTGGGACACCGGGGAGCTGTTTTTT
many | TRBJ1-4 | TRBV4-3 | TRBD1 | CASSQDQGARVLFF | TGCGCCAGCAGCCAAGATCAGGGGGCGAGGGTGTTGTTTTTT
large | TRBJ2-3 | TRBV2 | NA | CVLTTQGTDTQYF | TGTGTCCTAACGACCCAAGGCACAGATACGCAGTATTTT
many | TRBJ1-1 | TRBV19 | NA | CASSGARGAFF | TGTGCCAGTAGTGGCGCTAGGGGGGCTTTCTTT
many | TRBJ2-1 | TRBV12-5 | NA | CASGLGGSYNEQFF | TGTGCTAGTGGTTTGGGGGGTTCCTACAATGAGCAGTTCTTC
many | TRBJ2-7 | TRBV4-1 | TRBD2 | CASSHPLGGGEQYF | TGCGCCAGCAGCCATCCCTTGGGGGGGGGCGAGCAGTACTTC
many | TRBJ2-3 | TRBV6-2/TRBV6-3 | NA | CASSYAAEGAQYF | TGTGCCAGCAGTTACGCCGCCGAGGGTGCGCAGTATTTT
many | TRBJ2-3 | TRBV19 | NA | CASKDGGITDTQYF | TGTGCCAGCAAGGACGGAGGGATCACAGATACGCAGTATTTT
medium-sized | TRBJ1-5 | TRBV18 | TRBD1 | CASSPSGTGGSQPQHF | TGTGCCAGCTCACCCTCGGGGACAGGGGGCAGTCAGCCCCAGCATTTT
medium-sized | TRBJ1-5 | TRBV6-1 | NA | CASSGSRGIYSNQPQHF | TGTGCCAGCAGTGGGTCTCGAGGGATTTATAGCAATCAGCCCCAGCATTTT
many | TRBJ2-3 | TRBV25-1 | NA | CATQISTDTQYF | TGTGCCACCCAGATTAGCACAGATACGCAGTATTTT
medium-sized | TRBJ2-7 | TRBV14 | NA | CASSQGYTQIYEQYF | TGTGCCAGCAGCCAGGGGTACACCCAGATCTACGAGCAGTACTTC
many | TRBJ2-3 | TRBV7-9 | NA | CASSLPRGSPPHGDTQYF | TGTGCCAGCAGCTTACCCCGGGGCAGCCCCCCGCACGGAGATACGCAGTATTTT
many | TRBJ1-6 | TRBV5-6 | NA | CASSIRTADSPLHF | TGTGCCAGCAGCATCAGGACAGCCGATTCACCCCTCCACTTT
medium-sized | TRBJ2-5 | TRBV6-5 | NA | CASSSRQKETQYF | TGTGCCAGCAGTTCCCGACAGAAAGAGACCCAGTACTTC
many | TRBJ2-3 | TRBV29-1 | NA | CSVRDDTQYF | TGCAGCGTTAGAGATGATACGCAGTATTTT
many | TRBJ1-6 | TRBV27 | NA | CASSPLGSTYNSPLHF | TGTGCCAGCAGTCCTTTGGGATCCACTTATAATTCACCCCTCCACTTT
many | TRBJ2-1 | TRBV27 | TRBD2 | CASSLSLAGGPNEQFF | TGTGCCAGCAGTTTATCGCTAGCGGGGGGGCCCAATGAGCAGTTCTTC
many | TRBJ2-5 | TRBV27 | NA | CASSPTGQDRWTQYF | TGTGCCAGCAGTCCGACCGGGCAGGACCGGTGGACCCAGTACTTC